These T cell receptor beta chains were read from a single sample in a study of blood T cells in healthy people across ages. TCRdb itself ran the 5' RACE reads through MiXCR, one entry per CDR3 protein. This sample has some 760,000 distinct CDR3 sequences; roughly 25% occur once, and the top ten carry more than 3%. The same data also contributed to another study, on T cells of mothers and their children.

The sequencing sample was made of blood. The receptor source for this set is a boy between 10 and 17 years old in good health. Each CDR3 is given with its conserved first and last residue. A D gene is named only where the DNA matches it firmly. Size tells how often a clone was seen (once, few, many) or the class of an expanded clone, and some rows leave it out.

clone size: NA; D gene: TRBD2; CDR3 length: 14; J gene: TRBJ2-7; V gene: TRBV15; CDR3 protein: CATSTRAGGDEQYF; CDR3 DNA: TGTGCCACCAGCACACGAGCGGGAGGCGACGAGCAGTACTTC
clone size: NA; D gene: NA; CDR3 length: 15; J gene: TRBJ2-4; V gene: TRBV5-4; CDR3 protein: CASSLAASAKNIQYF; CDR3 DNA: TGTGCCAGCAGCTTGGCAGCCTCAGCCAAAAACATTCAGTACTTC
clone size: NA; D gene: NA; CDR3 length: 11; J gene: TRBJ2-7; V gene: TRBV5-5; CDR3 protein: CASSLNYQKYF; CDR3 DNA: TGTGCCAGCAGCTTAAATTATCAGAAGTACTTC
clone size: NA; D gene: TRBD1; CDR3 length: 15; J gene: TRBJ1-2; V gene: TRBV29-1; CDR3 protein: CSVGNWGQFGYGYTF; CDR3 DNA: TGCAGCGTGGGGAACTGGGGACAGTTCGGCTATGGCTACACCTTC
clone size: few; D gene: NA; CDR3 length: 18; J gene: TRBJ2-7; V gene: TRBV7-2; CDR3 protein: CASSLVSGDSGRYYEQYF; CDR3 DNA: TGTGCCAGCAGCTTAGTTAGTGGGGATAGTGGGCGGTACTACGAGCAGTACTTC
clone size: NA; D gene: NA; CDR3 length: 10; J gene: TRBJ1-4; V gene: TRBV21-1; CDR3 protein: CANVGEELFF; CDR3 DNA: TGTGCCAATGTAGGGGAAGAACTGTTTTTT
clone size: NA; D gene: NA; CDR3 length: 11; J gene: TRBJ2-7; V gene: TRBV10-3; CDR3 protein: CATRGYYEQYF; CDR3 DNA: TGTGCCACCCGGGGGTACTACGAGCAGTACTTC
clone size: few; D gene: NA; CDR3 length: 11; J gene: TRBJ1-4; V gene: TRBV29-1; CDR3 protein: CSVEGAGRLFF; CDR3 DNA: TGCAGCGTTGAAGGGGCAGGACGGCTGTTTTTT
clone size: few; D gene: TRBD2; CDR3 length: 15; J gene: TRBJ2-5; V gene: TRBV7-2; CDR3 protein: CASSPRAGAGETQYF; CDR3 DNA: TGTGCCAGCAGCCCAAGAGCGGGAGCTGGAGAGACCCAGTACTTC
clone size: NA; D gene: TRBD1; CDR3 length: 15; J gene: TRBJ2-7; V gene: TRBV12-3/TRBV12-4; CDR3 protein: CASSWGTGISYEQYF; CDR3 DNA: TGTGCCAGCAGTTGGGGGACAGGGATCTCCTACGAGCAGTACTTC
clone size: NA; D gene: NA; CDR3 length: 14; J gene: TRBJ2-4; V gene: TRBV29-1; CDR3 protein: CSVEDGIAKNIQYF; CDR3 DNA: TGCAGCGTTGAAGATGGGATAGCCAAAAACATTCAGTACTTC
clone size: few; D gene: NA; CDR3 length: 15; J gene: TRBJ1-3; V gene: TRBV20-1; CDR3 protein: CSARSGPRSGNTMYF; CDR3 DNA: TGCAGTGCTAGATCCGGCCCCCGATCTGGAAACACCATGTATTTT
clone size: few; D gene: NA; CDR3 length: 15; J gene: TRBJ1-1; V gene: TRBV27; CDR3 protein: CASSHREGVGTEAFF; CDR3 DNA: TGTGCCAGCAGTCATAGGGAAGGGGTTGGCACTGAAGCTTTCTTT
clone size: NA; D gene: NA; CDR3 length: 14; J gene: TRBJ1-2; V gene: TRBV4-1; CDR3 protein: CASSQVLQNYGYTF; CDR3 DNA: TGCGCCAGCAGCCAAGTGCTACAGAACTATGGCTACACCTTC